The 32 T cell receptor beta chains presented below share a single source sample, sequenced in a study of T-cell reconstitution after alpha-beta-depleted transplantation in children. Unique molecular identifiers were incorporated during preparation of the TCRbeta library. One entry per CDR3 protein results from TCRdb running MiXCR on the PCR reads. This table holds some 390,000 distinct CDR3 sequences, roughly 20% found once. Specimen: PBMCs from the stem cell graft donor, collected from the stem cell graft. These receptors were taken from a human donor who donated a stem cell graft to a child with acute myeloid leukemia.

This clonotype was picked up a small number of times. This chain's CDR3 is CATGPYYGYTF. The DNA of the CDR3 is TGTGCCACGGGGCCTTACTATGGCTACACCTTC. This rearrangement joins TRBV28 to TRBJ1-2; possibly TRBD1 for D (5 bases). The CDR3 consists of 11 residues. Germline V gene sequence: CDR1 MDHEN, CDR2 SYDVKM. V was cut by 10 bases and J by 3 bases, with 9 bases left in between.

The chain is built from TRBV7-2 and TRBJ2-4; 12 nucleotides match TRBD2. J gave up 7 bases and V 1 base, and 2 bases lay outside the gene matches. Germline CDR1 and CDR2: SGHTA and FQGNSA. The CDR3 extends over 15 amino acids. The CDR3 here is CASSLDLAGGNIQYF. The CDR3 bases are TGTGCCAGCAGCTTAGACCTAGCGGGAGGGAACATTCAGTACTTC.

This rearrangement joins TRBV21-1 to TRBJ2-1; the listed D gene, TRBD2, was not tested against the DNA. TRBV21-1 is termed a pseudogene. This CDR3 has 12 amino acids. The CDR3 reads CASSKVSRMQFF. In DNA form, the CDR3 reads TGTGCCAGCAGCAAAGTCTCCCGAATGCAGTTCTTC.

J is TRBJ2-1 and V is TRBV6-2 or TRBV6-3; tentative D call: TRBD1 (6 bases). V was cut by 5 bases and J by 1 base, with 15 bases left in between. This CDR3 is built from 16 residues. Per germline, CDR1 MNHEY and CDR2 SVGEGT. The CDR3 DNA reads as TGTGCCAGCAGTCTTCGGAACAGGGTTTCCTACAATGAGCAGTTCTTC. Its translation is CASSLRNRVSYNEQFF.

V gene TRBV12-3 or TRBV12-4 combines with J gene TRBJ2-2; TRBD2 agrees at 8 bases. After removal of 3 bases from V and 2 bases from J, the junction contained 14 bases not matched to a gene. CDR3 length: 19 residues. The chain's CDR3 is CASSFQPSGLAGNTGELFF. The CDR3 DNA is TGTGCCAGCAGTTTCCAACCCTCAGGGCTAGCGGGCAACACCGGGGAGCTGTTTTTT.

The chain carries TRBV20-1 and TRBJ1-5; D call uncertain. V dropped 0 bases and J dropped 6 bases, with 9 bases sitting between them. The germline V gene encodes CDR1 DFQATT and CDR2 SNEGSKA (reference sequence). The CDR3 loop spans 13 amino acids. DNA for the CDR3: TGCAGTGCTAGAGACCGCAGTAGTCAGCCCCAGCATTTT. It yields the protein CSARDRSSQPQHF.

This chain joins TRBV7-8 and TRBJ2-1; maybe TRBD2 (5 bases). The CDR3 extends over 16 amino acids. Germline loops: CDR1 SGHVS, CDR2 FQNEAQ. V gave up 0 bases and J gave up 0 bases, with 9 bases separating them. CDR3: CASSLAGSDSYNEQFF. Here the CDR3 DNA reads TGTGCCAGCAGCTTAGCGGGTAGCGACTCCTACAATGAGCAGTTCTTC.

This clonotype has more than one count but fewer than ten. The J gene is TRBJ1-4, the V gene TRBV6-2 or TRBV6-3; D ambiguous. This CDR3 spans 14 amino acids. Germline V gene lookup returns CDR1 MNHEY and CDR2 SVGEGT. V gave up 2 bases and J gave up 8 bases, with 12 bases separating them. The CDR3: CASSYGPGGEKLFF. The CDR3 region has the DNA TGTGCCAGCAGTTACGGTCCAGGCGGGGAAAAACTGTTTTTT.

By share, this clonotype ranks as medium-sized. V is TRBV29-1 and J is TRBJ2-7, with D maybe TRBD2 (6 bases). The length of the CDR3 is 12 residues. CDR1 is SQVTM, CDR2 ANQGSEA, per germline. The CDR3 loop reads CGAGGASYEQYF. Written as DNA, the CDR3 is TGCGGGGCCGGCGGGGCCTCCTACGAGCAGTACTTC.

The sample holds a few counts of this clonotype. The genes are TRBV20-1 and TRBJ2-3; D remains unclear. CDR3 length equals 11 residues. The ends were cut back, 0 bases at V and 9 bases at J, with 7 bases in the middle. Germline CDR1 and CDR2: DFQATT and SNEGSKA (reference sequence). The CDR3 sequence is CSARDRKTQYF. The CDR3 nucleotides are TGCAGTGCTAGAGATCGAAAGACGCAGTATTTT.

CDR3 nucleotides: TGTGCCAGCAGTTACGGGAAGGAGCAGTTCTTC. Encoded protein: CASSYGKEQFF. This sequence joins TRBV6-5 and TRBJ2-1; D unclear. CDR1 MNHEY and CDR2 SVGAGI come from the germline V gene. Trimming shortened V by 2 bases and J by 10 bases, and 6 bases separated the two germline ends. The CDR3 is 11 amino acids.

This clonotype was observed a few times. The chain uses TRBV12-3 or TRBV12-4 and TRBJ2-5; TRBD1 agrees at 8 bases. The CDR3 is 15 residues long. V was clipped by 6 bases and J by 5 bases; unmatched bases: 11. The CDR3 here is CASSPDGQGMETQYF. CDR3 in DNA: TGTGCCAGCAGCCCCGACGGACAGGGTATGGAGACCCAGTACTTC.

This clonotype was recorded a few times. An end of the junction differs from the germline gene, which may be a read error. The CDR3 DNA follows: TGTGCCAGCAGTAAAGCTCGGGGTTCTCAGCCCCAGCATTTT. Protein product: CASSKARGSQPQHF. The V gene is TRBV2, the J gene TRBJ1-5; D ambiguous. CDR3 size: 14 residues. The germline V gene has CDR1 SNHLY and CDR2 FYNNEI.

This clonotype was found many times. The CDR3 DNA reads TGTGCCAGCAGTCTGGCTAGCGGGCCGAACACCGGGGAGCTGTTTTTT. Its translation: CASSLASGPNTGELFF. The chain carries TRBV12-3 or TRBV12-4 and TRBJ2-2; 8 bases are shared with TRBD2. This CDR3 region has 16 residues. V shed 5 bases and J 0 bases; nucleotides not matched to a gene: 5.

This clonotype showed up just a few times. The rearrangement links TRBV5-1 to TRBJ2-1; D tentatively reads TRBD1 or TRBD2 (6 bases each). The CDR3 runs 15 residues. V was trimmed by 1 base and J by 5 bases, leaving 13 bases between them. From germline, CDR1 is SGHRS and CDR2 YFSETQ. The CDR3 here is CASSLMVRGDNEQFF. The CDR3, as DNA: TGCGCCAGCAGCTTGATGGTTAGGGGGGACAATGAGCAGTTCTTC.

This clonotype was found a few times. The chain has TRBV12-3 or TRBV12-4 and TRBJ1-6, with D unclear. The V end was cut by 3 bases, the J end by 9 bases, with 12 bases between. CDR3 length: 14 residues. The CDR3 DNA sequence: TGTGCCAGCAGTTTGGGCAGCGAAGGTTCACCCCTCCACTTT. Translated, it gives CASSLGSEGSPLHF.

V gene TRBV7-2 combines with J gene TRBJ2-3; D is unclear. V lost 1 base and J 0 bases, leaving 11 bases between the germline ends. The CDR3 is 16 residues long. Germline V gene data show CDR1 as SGHTA and CDR2 as FQGNSA. In nucleotides, the CDR3 is TGTGCCAGCAGCTTAGTGGGTGTGGGTAGCACAGATACGCAGTATTTT. Translating gives CASSLVGVGSTDTQYF.

V and J are TRBV6-2 or TRBV6-3 and TRBJ2-1; TRBD1 matches at 7 bases. The V gene's germline CDR1 is MNHEY and CDR2 SVGEGT. The CDR3 contains 18 residues. V lost 4 bases, J lost 3 bases, and 15 bases stayed unmatched. CDR3 nucleotides: TGTGCCAGCAGTTCAACATCGATCGTAGGGGGCCTCTACAATGAGCAGTTCTTC. This translates into CASSSTSIVGGLYNEQFF.

The table lists this clonotype with many counts. The chain employs TRBV29-1 and TRBJ2-3; unclear D gene. The CDR3 contains 12 residues. Germline V lookup: CDR1 SQVTM, CDR2 ANQGSEA. Between the trimmed V and J ends, which lost 1 base and 0 bases, there was a span of 2 bases. This chain's CDR3 is CSVEGSTDTQYF. In nucleotides, the CDR3 is TGCAGCGTTGAAGGCAGCACAGATACGCAGTATTTT.

This clonotype was picked up many times. The chain employs TRBV29-1 and TRBJ1-2, with a weak D call TRBD1 (6 bases). CDR1 and CDR2 (germline): SQVTM, ANQGSEA. Trimming shortened V by 3 bases and J by 7 bases, and 12 bases separated the two germline ends. The length of the CDR3 is 12 residues. CDR3 sequence reads: CSVDPGAAGYTF. CDR3 in DNA: TGCAGCGTTGACCCGGGGGCGGCTGGCTACACCTTC.

This clonotype was recorded a few times. The V gene is TRBV7-2, the J gene TRBJ2-5, with TRBD2 matching 9 bases. Germline loops: CDR1 SGHTA, CDR2 FQGNSA. The CDR3 totals 14 residues. J was trimmed by 5 bases and V by 7 bases; bases with no gene match: 8. The CDR3 nucleotides are TGTGCCAGCAACCTCGCGGGAGGGAAGGAGACCCAGTACTTC. Translating it yields CASNLAGGKETQYF.

In its sample, this clonotype was seen a few times. The chain carries TRBV5-1 and TRBJ2-1; D call uncertain. Germline V gene data show CDR1 as SGHRS and CDR2 as YFSETQ. V was shortened by 5 bases and J by 0 bases, with 9 bases between the two germline ends. The CDR3 spans 14 residues. CDR3 sequence: CASRESNSYNEQFF. CDR3 DNA: TGCGCCAGCAGGGAGTCTAACTCCTACAATGAGCAGTTCTTC.

The chain uses TRBV20-1 and TRBJ2-1; the match to TRBD2 covers 8 bases. Germline loops: CDR1 DFQATT, CDR2 SNEGSKA (reference sequence). This CDR3 is built from 11 residues. Trimming at V came to 6 bases and at J to 8 bases, leaving 3 bases not matched to a gene. CDR3 sequence: CSALAGYEQFF. In nucleotides, the CDR3 is TGCAGTGCCTTAGCGGGATATGAGCAGTTCTTC.

This clonotype was found a few times. The rearrangement joins TRBV10-1 to TRBJ2-7, with 8 nucleotides matching TRBD2. The germline CDR1 and CDR2 sequences are WNHNN and SYGVQD (reference sequence). The CDR3 length is 15 residues. V gave up 1 base and J gave up 5 bases; unmatched junction bases: 7. DNA for the CDR3: TGCGCCAGCAGTGAGTGGCGACTAGCGATTGACGAGCAGTACTTC. Translation gives CASSEWRLAIDEQYF.

This clonotype was seen at least ten times. The rearrangement uses TRBV20-1 and TRBJ2-5; 9 nucleotides line up with TRBD2. Germline CDR1 is DFQATT and CDR2 is SNEGSKA (reference sequence). The CDR3 is 14 amino acids. With 5 bases clipped from V and 1 base from J, the junction kept 5 bases outside the gene matches. The CDR3 coding sequence is TGCAGTGCTCTTTCGACTAGCGGCCAAGAGACCCAGTACTTC. Translation: CSALSTSGQETQYF.

The chain couples TRBV5-1 to TRBJ1-1; D is unresolved. Looked up from germline, CDR1 is SGHRS and CDR2 is YFSETQ. CDR3 length: 15 amino acids. The V end lost 0 bases, the J end lost 0 bases, and 9 bases lay between the germline ends. CDR3 amino acids: CASSLEPEVNTEAFF. In DNA form, the CDR3 reads TGCGCCAGCAGCTTGGAACCAGAAGTGAACACTGAAGCTTTCTTT.

The V gene is TRBV7-9, the J gene TRBJ2-1, with a possible D match to TRBD1 (6 bases). V lost 6 bases to trimming and J lost 7 bases, with 13 bases between them. Per the germline V gene, CDR1 is SEHNR and CDR2 is FQNEAQ (reference sequence). The CDR3 contains 13 residues. CDR3 protein: CASRPTGGNEQFF. CDR3 nucleotides: TGTGCCAGCAGGCCGACAGGAGGTAATGAGCAGTTCTTC.

This clonotype was seen ten or more times. J is TRBJ2-5 and V is TRBV5-6, with D perhaps being TRBD1 or TRBD2 (7 bases each). This CDR3 contains 14 residues. The germline V and J ends were trimmed by 2 bases and 3 bases, with 11 bases remaining between them. Per the germline V gene, CDR1 is SGHDT and CDR2 is YYEEEE. The CDR3 region has the DNA TGTGCCAGCAGCTTACAGGGGAGGGAAGAGACCCAGTACTTC. Encoded protein: CASSLQGREETQYF.

This clonotype turned up a few times. The V call is TRBV12-3 or TRBV12-4, the J call TRBJ2-5; 11 bases are a match to TRBD2. Trimming took 3 bases from V and 2 from J; bases not matched to a gene: 8. The CDR3 extends over 17 amino acids. In DNA, the CDR3 is TGTGCCAGCAGTTTTTTGGGACTAGCGGCTCCACAAGAGACCCAGTACTTC. Translated, it gives CASSFLGLAAPQETQYF.

V gene TRBV28 combines with J gene TRBJ2-3, with a weak D call TRBD2 (5 bases). Germline CDR1 MDHEN, CDR2 SYDVKM. V was pared by 5 bases and J by 2 bases, with 8 bases between. This CDR3 region has 13 residues. CDR3 loop: CASSLDYTDTQYF. The CDR3 DNA sequence: TGTGCCAGCAGTCTCGACTACACAGATACGCAGTATTTT.

The V and J genes are TRBV12-3 or TRBV12-4 and TRBJ1-2; a possible D gene is TRBD1 (5 bases). V lost 3 bases and J lost 8, with 13 bases in between. This CDR3 spans 13 amino acids. The CDR3 sequence is CASSFPGLPGYTF. CDR3 bases: TGTGCCAGCAGTTTTCCGGGACTCCCGGGCTACACCTTC.

The V gene is TRBV12-3 or TRBV12-4, the J gene TRBJ2-7; D perhaps matches TRBD1 (6 bases). This CDR3 is built from 18 residues. Trimming shortened V by 0 bases and J by 1 base, and 19 bases separated the two germline ends. The CDR3 loop is CASSLAPGDPILSYEQYF. CDR3 sequence (DNA): TGTGCCAGCAGTTTAGCCCCAGGGGACCCTATTCTTTCCTACGAGCAGTACTTC.